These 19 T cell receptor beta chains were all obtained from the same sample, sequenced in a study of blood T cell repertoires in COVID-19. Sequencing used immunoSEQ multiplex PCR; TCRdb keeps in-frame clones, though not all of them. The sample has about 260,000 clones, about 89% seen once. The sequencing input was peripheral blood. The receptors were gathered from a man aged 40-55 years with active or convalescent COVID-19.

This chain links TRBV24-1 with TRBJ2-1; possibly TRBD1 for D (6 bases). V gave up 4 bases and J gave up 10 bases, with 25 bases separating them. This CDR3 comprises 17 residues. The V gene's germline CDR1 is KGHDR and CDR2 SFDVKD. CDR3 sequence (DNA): TGTGCCACCAGTGACCAACGCCGGGACACCCAGGGTGGGGAGCAGTTCTTC. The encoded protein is CATSDQRRDTQGGEQFF.

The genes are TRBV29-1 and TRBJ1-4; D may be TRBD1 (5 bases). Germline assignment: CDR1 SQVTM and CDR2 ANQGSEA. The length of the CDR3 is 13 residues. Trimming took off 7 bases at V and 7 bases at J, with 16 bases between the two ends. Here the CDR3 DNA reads TGCAGCGGTAGGCAGGGCCCTTTTGAAAAACTGTTTTTT. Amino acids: CSGRQGPFEKLFF.

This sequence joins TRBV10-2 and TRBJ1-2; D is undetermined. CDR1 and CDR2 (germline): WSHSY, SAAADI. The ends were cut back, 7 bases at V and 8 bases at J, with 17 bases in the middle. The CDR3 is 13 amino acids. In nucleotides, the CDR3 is TGCGCCAGCAAGCTTTCTGGGGAGGGCGGCTACACCTTC. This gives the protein CASKLSGEGGYTF.

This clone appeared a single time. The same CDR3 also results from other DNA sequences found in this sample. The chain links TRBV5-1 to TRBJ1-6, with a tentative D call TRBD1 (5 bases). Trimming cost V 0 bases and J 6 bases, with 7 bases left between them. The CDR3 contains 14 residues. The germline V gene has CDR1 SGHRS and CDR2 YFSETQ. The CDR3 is CASSLGQGNSPLHF. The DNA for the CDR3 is TGCGCCAGCAGCTTGGGCCAGGGTAATTCACCCCTCCACTTT. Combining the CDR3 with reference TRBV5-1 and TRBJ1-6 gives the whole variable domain KAGVTQTPRYLIKTRGQQVTLSCSPISGHRSVSWYQQTPGQGLQFLFEYFSETQRNKGNFPGRFSGRQFSNSRSEMNVSTLELGDSALYLCASSLGQGNSPLHFGNGTRLTVT.

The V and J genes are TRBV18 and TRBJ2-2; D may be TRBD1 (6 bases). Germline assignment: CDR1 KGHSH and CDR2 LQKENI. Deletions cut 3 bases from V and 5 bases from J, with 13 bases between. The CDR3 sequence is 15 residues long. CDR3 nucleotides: TGTGCCAGCTCACCTCTACAGGGATTTACCGGGGAGCTGTTTTTT. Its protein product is CASSPLQGFTGELFF.

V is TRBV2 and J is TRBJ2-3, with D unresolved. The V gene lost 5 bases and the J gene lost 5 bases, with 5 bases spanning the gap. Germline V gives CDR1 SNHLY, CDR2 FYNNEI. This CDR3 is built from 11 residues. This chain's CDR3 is CASSPKDTQYF. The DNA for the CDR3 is TGTGCCAGCAGTCCCAAAGATACGCAGTATTTT.

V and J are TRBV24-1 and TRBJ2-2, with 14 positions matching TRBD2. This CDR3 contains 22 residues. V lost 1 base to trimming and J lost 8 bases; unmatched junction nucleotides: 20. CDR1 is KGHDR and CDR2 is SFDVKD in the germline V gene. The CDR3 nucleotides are TGTGCCACCAGTGATTTCCTCAAGCCGGGACCGGAGGGACTAGCGGGAGCTGGGGAGCTGTTTTTT. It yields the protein CATSDFLKPGPEGLAGAGELFF.

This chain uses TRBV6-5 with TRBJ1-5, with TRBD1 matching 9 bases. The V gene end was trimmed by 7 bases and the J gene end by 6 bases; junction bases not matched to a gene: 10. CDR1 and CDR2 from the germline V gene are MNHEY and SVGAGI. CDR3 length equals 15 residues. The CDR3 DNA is TGTGCCAGCAAGCAAAACCCGGGACAGGGTCAGCCCCAGCATTTT. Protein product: CASKQNPGQGQPQHF.

The CDR3 sequence: CASSPIAATNEKLFF. CDR3 nucleotide sequence: TGTGCCAGCTCACCAATAGCCGCAACTAATGAAAAACTGTTTTTT. The chain is built from TRBV18 and TRBJ1-4, with unresolved D. The CDR3 extends over 15 amino acids. The germline gives CDR1 KGHSH, CDR2 LQKENI. Trimming stripped 2 bases from V and 0 bases from J, with 7 bases between. The whole variable domain, filled in from reference TRBV18 and TRBJ1-4, reads NAGVMQNPRHLVRRRGQEARLRCSPMKGHSHVYWYRQLPEEGLKFMVYLQKENIIDESGMPKERFSAEFPKEGPSILRIQQVVRGDSAAYFCASSPIAATNEKLFFGSGTQLSVL.

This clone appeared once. Here the CDR3 reads CASSISGRGNTEAFF. The CDR3 DNA is TGTGCCAGTAGTATTTCTGGGCGGGGGAACACTGAAGCTTTCTTT. The chain employs TRBV19 and TRBJ1-1; D unclear. V gave up 3 bases and J gave up 1 base, with 12 bases separating them. CDR1 is LNHDA and CDR2 is SQIVND in the germline V gene (reference sequence). CDR3 length: 15 amino acids.

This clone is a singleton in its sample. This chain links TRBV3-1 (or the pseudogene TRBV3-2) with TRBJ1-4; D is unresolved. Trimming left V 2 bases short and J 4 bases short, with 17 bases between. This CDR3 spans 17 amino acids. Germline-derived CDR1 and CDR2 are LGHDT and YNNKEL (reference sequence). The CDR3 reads CASSQTHLQEGNEKLFF. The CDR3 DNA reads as TGTGCCAGCAGCCAAACCCACCTCCAGGAGGGTAATGAAAAACTGTTTTTT.

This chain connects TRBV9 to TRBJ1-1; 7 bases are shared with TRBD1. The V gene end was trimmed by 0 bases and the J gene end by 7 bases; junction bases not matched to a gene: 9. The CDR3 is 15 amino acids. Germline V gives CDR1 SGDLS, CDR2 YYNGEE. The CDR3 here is CASSVGEGGRGEAFF. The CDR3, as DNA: TGTGCCAGCAGCGTAGGGGAAGGGGGCCGAGGTGAAGCTTTCTTT.

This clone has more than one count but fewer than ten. DNA for the CDR3: TGTGCCAGCAGTTTAGTGGCAGTAAATCAGCCCCAGCATTTT. This gives the protein CASSLVAVNQPQHF. The V and J genes are TRBV28 and TRBJ1-5; the D is unclear. The germline V gene encodes CDR1 MDHEN and CDR2 SYDVKM. The CDR3 totals 14 residues. The V end lost 2 bases, the J end lost 4 bases, and 9 bases lay between the germline ends.

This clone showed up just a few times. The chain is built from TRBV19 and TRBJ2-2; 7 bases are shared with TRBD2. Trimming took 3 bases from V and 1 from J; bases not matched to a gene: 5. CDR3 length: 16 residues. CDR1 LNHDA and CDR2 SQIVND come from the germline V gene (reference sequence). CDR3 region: CASSIRLAVNTGELFF. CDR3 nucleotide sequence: TGTGCCAGTAGTATTCGGCTAGCGGTGAACACCGGGGAGCTGTTTTTT.

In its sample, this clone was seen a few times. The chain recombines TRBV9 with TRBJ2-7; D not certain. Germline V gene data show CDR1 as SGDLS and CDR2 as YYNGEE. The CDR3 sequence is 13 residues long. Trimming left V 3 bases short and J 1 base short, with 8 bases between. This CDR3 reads CASSEESSYEQYF. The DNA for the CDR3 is TGTGCCAGCAGCGAGGAGAGTTCCTACGAGCAGTACTTC.

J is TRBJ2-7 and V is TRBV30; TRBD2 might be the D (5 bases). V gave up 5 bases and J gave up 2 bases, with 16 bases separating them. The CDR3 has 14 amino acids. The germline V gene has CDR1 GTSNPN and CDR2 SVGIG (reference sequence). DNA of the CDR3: TGTGCCTGGGTTCCCTACGGGGTCGCCTACGAGCAGTACTTC. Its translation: CAWVPYGVAYEQYF.

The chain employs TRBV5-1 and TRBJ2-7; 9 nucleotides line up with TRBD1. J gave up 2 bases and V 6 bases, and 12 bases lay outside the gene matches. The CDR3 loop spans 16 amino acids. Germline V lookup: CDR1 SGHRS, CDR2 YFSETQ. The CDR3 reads CASKTKAGQGPYEQYF. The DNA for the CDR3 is TGCGCCAGCAAGACCAAAGCGGGACAGGGACCCTACGAGCAGTACTTC.

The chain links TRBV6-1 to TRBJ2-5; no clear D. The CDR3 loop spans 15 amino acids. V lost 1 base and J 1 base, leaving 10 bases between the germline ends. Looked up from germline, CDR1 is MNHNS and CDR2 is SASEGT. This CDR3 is CASSEVLSIQETQYF. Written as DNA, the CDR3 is TGTGCCAGCAGTGAAGTGTTGTCAATCCAAGAGACCCAGTACTTC.

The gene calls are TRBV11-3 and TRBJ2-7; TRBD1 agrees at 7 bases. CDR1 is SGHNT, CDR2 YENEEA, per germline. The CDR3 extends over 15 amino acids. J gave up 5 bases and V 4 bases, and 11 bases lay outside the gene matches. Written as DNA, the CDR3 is TGTGCCAGCAGCTCCCCCGACAGGGTACGCGACGAGCAGTACTTC. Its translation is CASSSPDRVRDEQYF.